This entry features one TCR beta chain sequence. No antigen is known for it. This record belongs to a study of T cell responses to AZD1222 COVID-19 vaccine. Whole-study results and caveats: Mostly white British, mostly female donors; authors suggested clonal diversity may be underestimated. Scientists sampled the repertoires only once the peak T cell response had passed. Across the whole spike, CD4 TCRs peaked at regions 160-218 and 743-854.

Produced via immunoSEQ multiplex PCR; TCRdb's table is partial and in-frame only. Here the sample spans 130,000 to 150,000 clones, around nine tenths being singletons. The CDR3 covers 16 residues. V was cut by 6 bases and J by 0 bases, with 15 bases left in between. In germline, CDR1 is LGHNT, CDR2 FRNRAP. Sample: peripheral blood, taken on day 0 of MenACWY control vaccination. The chain has TRBV12-5 and TRBJ1-5; D unclear. The origin of this receptor is an adult in good health. The CDR3 region is CASGRQKTYSNQPQHF. In DNA, the CDR3 is TGTGCTAGTGGCCGTCAGAAGACGTATAGCAATCAGCCCCAGCATTTT.